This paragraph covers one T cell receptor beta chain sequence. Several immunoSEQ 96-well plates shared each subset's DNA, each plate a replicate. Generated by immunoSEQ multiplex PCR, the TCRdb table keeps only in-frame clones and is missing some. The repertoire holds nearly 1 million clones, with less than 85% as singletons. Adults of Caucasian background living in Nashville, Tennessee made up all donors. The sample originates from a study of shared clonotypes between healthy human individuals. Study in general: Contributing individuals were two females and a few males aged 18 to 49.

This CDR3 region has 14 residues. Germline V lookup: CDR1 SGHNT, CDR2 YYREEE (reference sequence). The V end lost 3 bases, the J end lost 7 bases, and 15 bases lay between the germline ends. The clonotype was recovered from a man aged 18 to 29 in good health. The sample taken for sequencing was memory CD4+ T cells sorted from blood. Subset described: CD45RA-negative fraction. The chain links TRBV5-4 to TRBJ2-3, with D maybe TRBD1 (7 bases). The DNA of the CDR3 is TGTGCCAGCAGCTCCCAGGGGGGTGGATATACGCAGTATTTT. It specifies CASSSQGGGYTQYF. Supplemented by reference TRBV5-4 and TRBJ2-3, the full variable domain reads ETGVTQSPTHLIKTRGQQVTLRCSSQSGHNTVSWYQQALGQGPQFIFQYYREEENGRGNFPPRFSGLQFPNYSSELNVNALELDDSALYLCASSSQGGGYTQYFGPGTRLTVL.